Listed below are T cell receptor beta chains from one sample, sequenced in a study of identifying expanded T cells in peripheral blood. Profiled with immunoSEQ multiplex PCR; TCRdb holds only in-frame clones, not every one. The sample includes over 90,000 clones, about 87% seen only once; the top ten take 13% to 15%. The sequenced sample consisted of blood. The source is a person between 18 and 75 years old in good health. Both conserved end residues are trimmed from each CDR3.

ASSSIGERETQY,TRBJ2-5,TRBV7-3
ASSYFGTGRTEAF,TRBJ1-1,TRBV6-5
ASSGRDRPYEQY,TRBJ2-7,TRBV6-5
AWSVSVRGGSPLH,TRBJ1-6,TRBV30
SVRGGAWQETQY,TRBJ2-5,TRBV29-1
ASSSGQGGYGYT,TRBJ1-2,TRBV28
ASSVAALRSPLH,TRBJ1-6,TRBV9
ASSAQGADTGELF,TRBJ2-2,TRBV2
ASSTDGNTEAF,TRBJ1-1,TRBV18
ASSERSQGAFTEAF,TRBJ1-1,TRBV2
ASSFRITGELF,TRBJ2-2,TRBV11-2
ASSTGQGTEAF,TRBJ1-1,TRBV9
ASSGTSGSFYEQY,TRBJ2-7,TRBV2
ASSPKTGDEAF,TRBJ1-1,TRBV27
ASSWRSGGGDTQY,TRBJ2-3,TRBV5-1
ASGGGWGTDTQY,TRBJ2-3,TRBV2
ASSIVGRAIEETQY,TRBJ2-5,TRBV19